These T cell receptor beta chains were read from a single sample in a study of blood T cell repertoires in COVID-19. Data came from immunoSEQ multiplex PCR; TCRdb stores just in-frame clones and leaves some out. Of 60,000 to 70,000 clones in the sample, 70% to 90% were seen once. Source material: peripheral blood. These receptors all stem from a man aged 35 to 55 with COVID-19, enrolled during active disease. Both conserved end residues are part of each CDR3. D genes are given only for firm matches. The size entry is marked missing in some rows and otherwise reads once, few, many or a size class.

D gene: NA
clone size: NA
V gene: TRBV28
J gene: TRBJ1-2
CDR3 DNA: TGTGCCAGCAGTTTATCGGCAGGGCAACTTGAGGGCTACACCTTC
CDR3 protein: CASSLSAGQLEGYTF

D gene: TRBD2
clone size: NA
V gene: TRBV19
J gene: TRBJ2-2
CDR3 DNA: TGTGCCAGTAGTATAGGCGGGGGGGCAATCGGGGAGCTGTTTTTT
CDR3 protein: CASSIGGGAIGELFF

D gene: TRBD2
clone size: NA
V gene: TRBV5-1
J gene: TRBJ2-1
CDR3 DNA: TGCGCCAGCAGCTCGCTCAGCGGGGGGGCTGGAAATGAGCAGTTCTTC
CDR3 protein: CASSSLSGGAGNEQFF

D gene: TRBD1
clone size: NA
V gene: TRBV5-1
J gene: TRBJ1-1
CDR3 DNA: TGCGCCAGCAGCAGAGGGACAGGGGGGTCTGAAGCTTTCTTT
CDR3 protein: CASSRGTGGSEAFF

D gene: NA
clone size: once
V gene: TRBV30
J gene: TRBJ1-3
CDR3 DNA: TGTGCCTGGACAATGGGAGGCTACTTAAACACCATATATTTT
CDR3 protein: CAWTMGGYLNTIYF

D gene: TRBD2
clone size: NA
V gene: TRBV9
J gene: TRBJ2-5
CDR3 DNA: TGTGCCAGCAGCGTAGGGACTAGCGGGGGGGCAAGATTAGAGACCCAGTACTTC
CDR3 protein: CASSVGTSGGARLETQYF

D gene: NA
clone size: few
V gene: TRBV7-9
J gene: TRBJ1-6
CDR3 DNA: TGTGCCAGCACTGAGGACACGCATAATTCACCCCTCCACTTT
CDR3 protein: CASTEDTHNSPLHF

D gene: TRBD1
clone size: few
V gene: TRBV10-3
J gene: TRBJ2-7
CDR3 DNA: TGTGCCATCAGTGAGTCGACAGGGTCTACGAAGCAGTACTTC
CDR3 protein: CAISESTGSTKQYF

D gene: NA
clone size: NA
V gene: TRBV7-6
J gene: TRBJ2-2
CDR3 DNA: TGTGCCAGCAGCTCCGGAGGGACAGAGGACACCGGGGAGCTGTTTTTT
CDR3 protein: CASSSGGTEDTGELFF

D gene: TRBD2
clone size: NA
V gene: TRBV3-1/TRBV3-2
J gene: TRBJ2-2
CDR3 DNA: TGTGCCAGCAGCCAACTAGCGGGTCCCGGGGAGCTGTTTTTT
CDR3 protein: CASSQLAGPGELFF

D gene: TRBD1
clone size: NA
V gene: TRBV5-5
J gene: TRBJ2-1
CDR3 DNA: TGTGCCAGCAGCTTGGAAGGGGGCCAGCCCCGGTTCTTC
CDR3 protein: CASSLEGGQPRFF

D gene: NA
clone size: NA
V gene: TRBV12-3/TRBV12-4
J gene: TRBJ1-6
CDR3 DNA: TGTGCCAGCAGTTTGGCGGTTTATTCACCCCTCCACTTT
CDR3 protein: CASSLAVYSPLHF

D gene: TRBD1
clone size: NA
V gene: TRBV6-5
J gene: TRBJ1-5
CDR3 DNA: TGTGCCAGCGGGGACAGGGAGGATCAGCCCCAGCATTTT
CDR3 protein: CASGDREDQPQHF

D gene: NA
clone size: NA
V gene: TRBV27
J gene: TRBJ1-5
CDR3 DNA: TGTGCCAGCAACACCCGGATGGGAGGGCTCAATCAGCCCCAGCATTTT
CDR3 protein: CASNTRMGGLNQPQHF

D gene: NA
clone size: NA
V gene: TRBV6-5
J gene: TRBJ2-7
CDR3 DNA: TGTGCCAGCGCTAATGGGGGGTACGAGCAGTACTTC
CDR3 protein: CASANGGYEQYF

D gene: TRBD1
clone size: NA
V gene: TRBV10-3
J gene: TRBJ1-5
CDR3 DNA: TGTGCCATCAGCGGCGGACAGGGTGATCAGCCCCAGCATTTT
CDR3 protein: CAISGGQGDQPQHF

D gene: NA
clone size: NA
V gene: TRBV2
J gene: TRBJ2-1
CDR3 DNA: TGTGCCAGCTCCCAGGAGGTTAGCTCCTACAATGAGCAGTTCTTC
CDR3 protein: CASSQEVSSYNEQFF

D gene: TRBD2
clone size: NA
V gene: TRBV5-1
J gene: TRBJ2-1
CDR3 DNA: TGCGCCAGCAGCTTGGATGCGGGGGGGTACAATGAGCAGTTCTTC
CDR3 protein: CASSLDAGGYNEQFF